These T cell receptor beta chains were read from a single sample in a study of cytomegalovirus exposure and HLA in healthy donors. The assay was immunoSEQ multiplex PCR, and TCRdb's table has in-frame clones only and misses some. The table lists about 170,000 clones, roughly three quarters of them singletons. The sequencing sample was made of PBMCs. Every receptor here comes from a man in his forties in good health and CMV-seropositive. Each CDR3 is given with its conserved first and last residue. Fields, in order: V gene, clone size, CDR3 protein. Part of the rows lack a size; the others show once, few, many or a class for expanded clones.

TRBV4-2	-	CASSEGHSGQNQETQYF
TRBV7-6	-	CASSLTEMQDYEQYF
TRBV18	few	CASSPSAGGPRADEQYF
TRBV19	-	CASSTGQGREQYF
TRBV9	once	CASSGAPPNEKLFF
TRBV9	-	CASSVTGELRYETQYF
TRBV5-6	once	CASSLQYNQPQHF
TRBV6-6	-	CASSRTGENQPQHF
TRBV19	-	CASNGDGANVLTF
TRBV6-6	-	CASTPDRVNTEAFF
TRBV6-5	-	CASKEIQGDRDEQYF
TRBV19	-	CASSNQGWETQYF
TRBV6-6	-	CASREVETQYF
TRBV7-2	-	CASSDWTGTNEKLFF
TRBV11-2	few	CASSLRVAGVYEQYF
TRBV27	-	CASSLQVSGELFF
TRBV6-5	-	CASSYGFAGGTDTQYF
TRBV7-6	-	CASSLGSGSDEQYF
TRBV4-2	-	CASSQEGYRVNTIYF
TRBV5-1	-	CASSFRVSNYGYTF
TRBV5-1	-	CASGLSSGGRPGANVLTF
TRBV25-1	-	CASGSADTQYF
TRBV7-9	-	CASSLDPGELGDTIYF
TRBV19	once	CASSITRGTGLNQPQHF
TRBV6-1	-	CASRRQGLGYTF
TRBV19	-	CASRRAGEQYF
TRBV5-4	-	CASSQDSGTGYEQYF
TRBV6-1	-	CASRGDSFDSYEQYF
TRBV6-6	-	CAVRGNTEAFF
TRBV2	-	CASRAGPPRQPQHF
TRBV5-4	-	CASSEGSGGASKPQHF
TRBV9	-	CASSARDSPYNEQFF
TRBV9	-	CASSVEGTGINYGYTF
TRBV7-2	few	CASSLAQNRGDEQFF